This TCR beta chain was identified during a study of PD-1 blockade in classical Hodgkin lymphoma. Clones were sequenced by immunoSEQ multiplex PCR, and TCRdb holds only the in-frame ones, with some missing. The sample includes around 20,000 clones, around four fifths of them seen just once. Brentuximab vedotin exposure varied among the patients, all of whom had relapsed after autologous stem cell transplantation. Reported best responses ranged across complete response, partial response or progressive disease. Trimming shortened V by 3 bases and J by 9 bases, and 16 bases separated the two germline ends. Germline V lookup: CDR1 SGDLS, CDR2 YYNGEE. CDR3 size: 15 residues.

The chain has TRBV9 and TRBJ1-6; D is perhaps TRBD1 (5 bases). The sequencing used peripheral blood mononuclear cells (PBMCs), collected before the second cycle of nivolumab. This TCR came from a human donor with classical Hodgkin lymphoma. The DNA for the CDR3 is TGTGCCAGCAGCGCGTTCCAGGGTGGTGGTTCACCCCTCCACTTT. Its translation: CASSAFQGGGSPLHF.